One and the same sample provided the 18 T cell receptor beta chains below, sequenced in a study of beta chain features in type 1 diabetes. Reverse transcribing all isolated RNA meant expressed TCRB transcripts were sequenced. TCRdb's copy holds only in-frame clones and misses some; the assay was immunoSEQ multiplex PCR. Of about 150,000 clones in the sample, roughly 10% are singletons; the top ten hold under 2.5%. Material for sequencing was central memory CD4+ T cells from blood. All receptors come from a man aged 18-30 years in good health.

The V call is TRBV5-1, the J call TRBJ1-1; D is unresolved. This CDR3 comprises 14 residues. V lost 4 bases and J lost 0, with 10 bases in between. Germline V CDR1 and CDR2: SGHRS, YFSETQ. CDR3 sequence (DNA): TGCGCCAGCAGCGTAGAACCTGTGAACACTGAAGCTTTCTTT. Translation gives CASSVEPVNTEAFF.

This clone was seen a few times. The chain couples TRBV4-1 to TRBJ1-2; no reliable D call. The length of the CDR3 is 13 residues. The germline V gene encodes CDR1 MGHRA and CDR2 YSYEKL. V dropped 0 bases and J dropped 8 bases, with 10 bases sitting between them. The CDR3 nucleotides are TGCGCCAGCAGCCAAGATTTAGGGAGGGGCTACACCTTC. Protein: CASSQDLGRGYTF.

At least ten counts were recorded for this clone. The chain combines TRBV4-3 with TRBJ1-5, with no clear D. The CDR3 loop spans 14 amino acids. The V gene's germline CDR1 is LGHNA and CDR2 YSLEER. Trimming took 0 bases from V and 12 from J, leaving 15 bases between them. This CDR3 reads CASSQDGYGRLQHF. The CDR3 DNA is TGCGCCAGCAGCCAAGACGGCTACGGCCGTCTCCAGCATTTT.

This clone has more than one count but fewer than ten. This chain connects TRBV5-1 to TRBJ2-3; D perhaps matches TRBD2 (5 bases). The V end was cut by 0 bases, the J end by 6 bases, with 11 bases between. The CDR3 is 14 amino acids. CDR1 is SGHRS, CDR2 YFSETQ, per germline. The CDR3 nucleotides are TGCGCCAGCAGCTTGGCGGCGAGGGCCGATACGCAGTATTTT. Its translation: CASSLAARADTQYF.

This clone was seen a few times. The chain uses TRBV29-1 and TRBJ1-5; the match to TRBD1 covers 9 bases. This CDR3 is 15 amino acids long. With V trimmed by 4 bases and J by 2 bases, 6 bases remained unmatched. Germline CDR1 and CDR2: SQVTM and ANQGSEA. DNA of the CDR3: TGCAGCGTTGGGGGACAGGGTACAGGCAATCAGCCCCAGCATTTT. Translating gives CSVGGQGTGNQPQHF.

This clone was detected ten times or more. The V gene is TRBV11-2, the J gene TRBJ2-1; 8 bases are shared with TRBD2. The CDR3 length is 16 residues. Germline CDR1 is SGHAT and CDR2 is FQNNGV. V lost 3 bases, J lost 4 bases, and 8 bases stayed unmatched. CDR3 nucleotide sequence: TGTGCCAGCAGCTTTCGGCTAGCGGGCATATACAATGAGCAGTTCTTC. Translating gives CASSFRLAGIYNEQFF.

The chain links TRBV5-1 to TRBJ1-1; D possibly corresponds to TRBD1 (5 bases). There are 14 residues in the CDR3. Trimming removed 0 bases from V and 1 base from J, with 7 bases in between. Germline lookup yields CDR1 SGHRS and CDR2 YFSETQ. CDR3 bases: TGCGCCAGCAGCTTGGGACAGCAGAACACTGAAGCTTTCTTT. This encodes CASSLGQQNTEAFF.

In DNA, the CDR3 is TGTGCCAGCAGCTCGAGACAGGGGAGCATCTCTGGAAACACCATATATTTT. Translation gives CASSSRQGSISGNTIYF. The chain carries TRBV7-8 and TRBJ1-3; 8 nucleotides align to TRBD1. The CDR3 spans 17 residues. CDR1 and CDR2 from the germline V gene are SGHVS and FQNEAQ. The trim removed 4 bases at V and 0 bases at J, leaving 8 bases unmatched.

This clone has more than one count but fewer than ten. The rearrangement links TRBV28 to TRBJ2-7; 9 positions agree with TRBD1. V dropped 5 bases and J dropped 4; count of bases not matched to a gene: 3. CDR1 and CDR2 (germline): MDHEN, SYDVKM. This CDR3 comprises 13 residues. CDR3 in DNA: TGTGCCAGCAGTCCGGGACAGGGTTACGAGCAGTACTTC. It translates to CASSPGQGYEQYF.

This clone came up a few times. J is TRBJ2-2 and V is TRBV7-3; the D is unclear. V dropped 2 bases and J dropped 1 base, with 14 bases sitting between them. The CDR3 totals 17 residues. Per the germline V gene, CDR1 is SGHTA and CDR2 is FQGTGA. CDR3 residues: CASSLPGREKNTGELFF. CDR3 in DNA: TGTGCCAGCAGCTTACCCGGCCGAGAAAAGAACACCGGGGAGCTGTTTTTT.

The V call is TRBV30, the J call TRBJ1-2; D unresolved. Germline-derived CDR1 and CDR2 are GTSNPN and SVGIG (reference sequence). The CDR3 spans 12 residues. V was clipped by 0 bases and J by 3 bases, with 5 bases between them. CDR3 DNA: TGTGCCTGGAGTGTGAATGACTATGGCTACACCTTC. It is translated as CAWSVNDYGYTF.

The chain couples TRBV29-1 to TRBJ1-5; D might be TRBD1 (5 bases). The CDR3 has 12 amino acids. The V and J ends lost 6 bases and 3 bases respectively, with 9 bases between them. CDR1 is SQVTM and CDR2 is ANQGSEA in the germline V gene. The CDR3 DNA follows: TGCAGCGTACAGGATCTCAATCAGCCCCAGCATTTT. It encodes CSVQDLNQPQHF.

This clone was detected only a few times. This chain connects TRBV14 to TRBJ2-1, with D tentatively TRBD1 (5 bases). The CDR3 runs 14 residues. Germline V gene lookup returns CDR1 SGHDN and CDR2 FVKESK. The V end lost 3 bases, the J end lost 9 bases, and 15 bases lay between the germline ends. In nucleotides, the CDR3 is TGTGCCAGCAGCCAGGGTGTAGGGGCCAGTGAGCAGTTCTTC. Translating it yields CASSQGVGASEQFF.

In this sample, this clone turned up a few times. In nucleotides, the CDR3 is TGCGCCAGCAGCGGACAGGGGGCTGGAGAGACCCAGTACTTC. Encoded protein: CASSGQGAGETQYF. The chain is built from TRBV5-1 and TRBJ2-5; 11 bases match TRBD1. CDR3 length: 14 residues. Germline CDR1 SGHRS, CDR2 YFSETQ. Trimming removed 4 bases from V and 4 bases from J; junction bases left unmatched: 3.

This clone appeared a few times. The rearrangement uses TRBV5-6 and TRBJ2-3; the D call may be TRBD1 or TRBD2 (5 bases each). Germline CDR1 is SGHDT and CDR2 is YYEEEE. The CDR3 runs to 16 residues. Trimming removed 3 bases at V and 1 base at J, with 15 bases between. The CDR3 coding sequence is TGTGCCAGCAGCTCCCTGGGGGTCATGGGCACAGATACGCAGTATTTT. This encodes CASSSLGVMGTDTQYF.

This chain links TRBV7-9 with TRBJ2-7; no firm D call. Trimming pared 2 bases from V and 6 bases from J, leaving 14 bases between. The CDR3 is made up of 14 amino acids. Looked up from germline, CDR1 is SEHNR and CDR2 is FQNEAQ (reference sequence). The CDR3 nucleotides read TGTGCCAGCAGCTTAAATTCCGGTTCGCCCGAGCAGTACTTC. Residues: CASSLNSGSPEQYF.

This clone has more than one count but fewer than ten. The gene calls are TRBV9 and TRBJ2-7, with 10 positions matching TRBD1. CDR1 and CDR2 from the germline V gene are SGDLS and YYNGEE. The CDR3 is 14 residues long. V was pared by 3 bases and J by 7 bases, with 7 bases of the junction left unmatched. This CDR3 reads CASSGDRGLMEQYF. The CDR3 nucleotides are TGTGCCAGCAGCGGGGACAGGGGACTTATGGAGCAGTACTTC. Based on the CDR3 plus reference TRBV9 and TRBJ2-7, the full variable domain is DSGVTQTPKHLITATGQRVTLRCSPRSGDLSVYWYQQSLDQGLQFLIQYYNGEERAKGNILERFSAQQFPDLHSELNLSSLELGDSALYFCASSGDRGLMEQYFGPGTRLTVT.

The genes are TRBV25-1 and TRBJ2-5; 9 bases are shared with TRBD2. The CDR3 spans 15 residues. Germline loops: CDR1 MGHDK, CDR2 SYGVNS. With 5 bases clipped from V and 1 base from J, the junction kept 5 bases outside the gene matches. The CDR3 region is CASSPSGRTQETQYF. Written as DNA, the CDR3 is TGTGCCAGCAGTCCCAGCGGGAGGACCCAAGAGACCCAGTACTTC.